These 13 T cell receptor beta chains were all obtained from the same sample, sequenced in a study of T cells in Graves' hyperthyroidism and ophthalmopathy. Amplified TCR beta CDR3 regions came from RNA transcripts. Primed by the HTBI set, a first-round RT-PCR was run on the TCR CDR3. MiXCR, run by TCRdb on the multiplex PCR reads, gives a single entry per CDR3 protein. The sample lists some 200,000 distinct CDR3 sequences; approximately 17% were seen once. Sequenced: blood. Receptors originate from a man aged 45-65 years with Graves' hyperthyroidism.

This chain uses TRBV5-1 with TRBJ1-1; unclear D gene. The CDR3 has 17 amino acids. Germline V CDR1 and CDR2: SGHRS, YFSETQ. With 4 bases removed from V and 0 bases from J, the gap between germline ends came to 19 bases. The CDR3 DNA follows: TGCGCCAGCAGCCTCCGCCCACGGACTTTTATGAACACTGAAGCTTTCTTT. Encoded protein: CASSLRPRTFMNTEAFF.

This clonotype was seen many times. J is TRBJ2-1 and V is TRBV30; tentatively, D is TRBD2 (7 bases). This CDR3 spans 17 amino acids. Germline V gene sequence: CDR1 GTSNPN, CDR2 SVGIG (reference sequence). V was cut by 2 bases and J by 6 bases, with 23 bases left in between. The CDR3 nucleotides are TGTGCCTGGAGTTTTTGGGGGGGCGGTAGAGTCAGCAATGAGCAGTTCTTC. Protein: CAWSFWGGGRVSNEQFF.

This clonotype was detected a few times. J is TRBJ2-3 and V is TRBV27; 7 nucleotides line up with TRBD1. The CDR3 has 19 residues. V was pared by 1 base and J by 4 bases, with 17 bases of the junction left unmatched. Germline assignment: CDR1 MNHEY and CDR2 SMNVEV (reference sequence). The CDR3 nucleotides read TGTGCCAGCAGTTTATTTTCCTTTCGGGGCAGGGGGTTAGCAGATACGCAGTATTTT. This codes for CASSLFSFRGRGLADTQYF.

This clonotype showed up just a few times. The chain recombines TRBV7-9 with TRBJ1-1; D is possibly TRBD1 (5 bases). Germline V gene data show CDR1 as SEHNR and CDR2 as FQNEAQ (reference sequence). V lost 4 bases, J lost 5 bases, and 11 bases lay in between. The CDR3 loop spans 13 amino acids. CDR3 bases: TGTGCCAGCAGCTCTCGGGGACGAACTGAAGCTTTCTTT. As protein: CASSSRGRTEAFF.

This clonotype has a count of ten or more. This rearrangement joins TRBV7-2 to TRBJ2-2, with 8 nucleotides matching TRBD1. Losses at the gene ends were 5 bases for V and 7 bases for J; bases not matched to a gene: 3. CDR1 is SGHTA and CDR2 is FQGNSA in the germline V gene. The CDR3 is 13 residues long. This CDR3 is CASSPDRGGELFF. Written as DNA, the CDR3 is TGTGCCAGCAGCCCCGACAGGGGCGGGGAGCTGTTTTTT.

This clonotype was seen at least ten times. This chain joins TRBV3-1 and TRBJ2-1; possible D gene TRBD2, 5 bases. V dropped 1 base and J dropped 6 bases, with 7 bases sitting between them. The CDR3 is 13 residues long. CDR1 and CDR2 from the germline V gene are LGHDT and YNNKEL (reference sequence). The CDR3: CASSQGGVNEQFF. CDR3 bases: TGTGCCAGCAGCCAAGGGGGAGTCAATGAGCAGTTCTTC.

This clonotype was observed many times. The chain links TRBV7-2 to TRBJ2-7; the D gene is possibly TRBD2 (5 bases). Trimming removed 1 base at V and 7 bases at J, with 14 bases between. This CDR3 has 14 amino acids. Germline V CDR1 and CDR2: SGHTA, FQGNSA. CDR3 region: CASSLEGLAPEQYF. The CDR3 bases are TGTGCCAGCAGCTTAGAAGGGCTAGCCCCAGAGCAGTACTTC.

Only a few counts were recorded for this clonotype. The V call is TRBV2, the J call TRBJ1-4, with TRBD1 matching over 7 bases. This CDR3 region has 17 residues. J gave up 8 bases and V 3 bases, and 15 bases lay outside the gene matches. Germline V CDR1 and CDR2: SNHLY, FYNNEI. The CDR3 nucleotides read TGTGCCAGCAGTGATATGAGACAGGGCCTAATCTACGAAAAACTGTTTTTT. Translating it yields CASSDMRQGLIYEKLFF.

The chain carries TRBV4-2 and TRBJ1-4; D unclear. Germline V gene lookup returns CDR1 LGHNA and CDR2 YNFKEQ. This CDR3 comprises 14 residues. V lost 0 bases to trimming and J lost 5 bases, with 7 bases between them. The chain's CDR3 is CASSQEQTNEKLFF. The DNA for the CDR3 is TGTGCCAGCAGCCAAGAACAGACGAATGAAAAACTGTTTTTT.

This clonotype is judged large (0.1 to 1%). CDR3 in DNA: TGTGCCAGCAGTGGGACTAGCGGGAGTGGCACAGATACGCAGTATTTT. Its translation: CASSGTSGSGTDTQYF. J is TRBJ2-3 and V is TRBV3-1; 14 bases align to TRBD2. V was clipped by 6 bases and J by 1 base; unmatched bases: 3. Per germline, CDR1 LGHDT and CDR2 YNNKEL (reference sequence). This CDR3 comprises 16 residues.

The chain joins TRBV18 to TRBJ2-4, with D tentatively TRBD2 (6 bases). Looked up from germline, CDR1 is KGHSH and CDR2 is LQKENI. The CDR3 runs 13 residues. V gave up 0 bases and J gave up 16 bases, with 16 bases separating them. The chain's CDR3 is CASSPPSGERSYF. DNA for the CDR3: TGTGCCAGCTCACCACCGTCGGGGGAGAGGTCTTACTTC.

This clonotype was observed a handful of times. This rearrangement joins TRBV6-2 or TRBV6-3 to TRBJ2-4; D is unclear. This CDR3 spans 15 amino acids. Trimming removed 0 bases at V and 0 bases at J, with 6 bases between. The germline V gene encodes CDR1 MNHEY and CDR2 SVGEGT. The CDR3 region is CASSYSRLAKNIQYF. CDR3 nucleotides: TGTGCCAGCAGTTACTCCCGGTTAGCCAAAAACATTCAGTACTTC.

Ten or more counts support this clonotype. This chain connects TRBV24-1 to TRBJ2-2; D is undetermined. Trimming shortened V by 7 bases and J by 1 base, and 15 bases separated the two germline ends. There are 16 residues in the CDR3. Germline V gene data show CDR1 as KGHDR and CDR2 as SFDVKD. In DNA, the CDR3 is TGTGCCACCAGATCCGGCGAGGCAGAGAACACCGGGGAGCTGTTTTTT. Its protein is CATRSGEAENTGELFF.